This passage covers 26 T cell receptor beta chains from one sample sequenced in a study of cytomegalovirus exposure and HLA in healthy donors. Primers for the PCR totalled 60 Vbeta and 13 Jbeta. Some clones are missing from TCRdb's copy, which holds only in-frame ones; the method was immunoSEQ multiplex PCR. Its listing shows about 51,000 clones. The source material was PBMCs. The source is a female donor in good health and CMV-seronegative.

This chain joins TRBV6-5 and TRBJ2-1; possibly TRBD1 for D (6 bases). Trimming took 6 bases from V and 8 from J, leaving 11 bases between them. CDR3 length: 12 amino acids. The germline V gene has CDR1 MNHEY and CDR2 SVGAGI. CDR3: CASSRRGDEQFF. CDR3 nucleotide sequence: TGTGCCAGCAGCCGCAGGGGAGATGAGCAGTTCTTC.

The rearrangement uses TRBV5-6 and TRBJ1-1; D not certain. Germline lookup yields CDR1 SGHDT and CDR2 YYEEEE. The CDR3 length is 13 residues. V shed 0 bases and J shed 9 bases, with 12 bases lying between them. CDR3 sequence (DNA): TGTGCCAGCAGCTTGGCTTCGGGGAGCCAAGCTTTCTTT. Encoded protein: CASSLASGSQAFF.

This chain connects TRBV29-1 to TRBJ1-2; 8 bases fit TRBD1. V gave up 6 bases and J gave up 14 bases; unmatched junction bases: 14. From germline, CDR1 is SQVTM and CDR2 ANQGSEA. The CDR3 has 12 amino acids. CDR3 region: CSVTVGQGVKTF. DNA for the CDR3: TGCAGCGTGACGGTAGGACAGGGAGTTAAAACCTTC.

V is TRBV7-9 and J is TRBJ1-5, with a weak D call TRBD1 (5 bases). The CDR3 loop spans 13 amino acids. The ends were cut back, 2 bases at V and 5 bases at J, with 7 bases in the middle. Germline lookup yields CDR1 SEHNR and CDR2 FQNEAQ (reference sequence). This CDR3 reads CASSLKGDQPQHF. CDR3 DNA: TGTGCCAGCAGCTTAAAAGGGGATCAGCCCCAGCATTTT.

The gene calls are TRBV7-9 and TRBJ1-4; no definite D call. The germline V gene encodes CDR1 SEHNR and CDR2 FQNEAQ (reference sequence). The CDR3 has 14 residues. V lost 4 bases and J lost 0, with 6 bases in between. The CDR3 loop reads CASSYRATNEKLFF. The CDR3 DNA is TGTGCCAGCAGCTACCGGGCAACTAATGAAAAACTGTTTTTT.

This rearrangement joins TRBV4-2 to TRBJ2-3; 12 nucleotides match TRBD2. Germline CDR1 and CDR2: LGHNA and YNFKEQ. Trimming took 4 bases from V and 2 from J; bases not matched to a gene: 16. The CDR3 is made up of 20 amino acids. This chain's CDR3 is CASSPSGLAGGYGVTDTQYF. The CDR3 nucleotides are TGTGCCAGCAGCCCGAGTGGGCTAGCGGGGGGGTATGGGGTCACAGATACGCAGTATTTT.

The chain employs TRBV4-2 and TRBJ1-5; 8 bases line up with TRBD1. Germline lookup yields CDR1 LGHNA and CDR2 YNFKEQ. V trimming: 4 bases; J trimming: 6 bases; junction bases outside the gene matches: 14. The CDR3 loop spans 17 amino acids. The CDR3 protein is CASSRTTGQGGSQPQHF. Here the CDR3 DNA reads TGTGCCAGCAGCCGGACGACCGGACAGGGAGGGTCTCAGCCCCAGCATTTT.

The rearrangement uses TRBV25-1 and TRBJ1-1, with no clear D. From germline, CDR1 is MGHDK and CDR2 SYGVNS. The CDR3 runs to 11 residues. Trimming cost V 8 bases and J 3 bases, with 7 bases left between them. Here the CDR3 reads CASVRYTEAFF. CDR3 DNA: TGTGCCAGCGTCCGGTACACTGAAGCTTTCTTT.

The gene calls are TRBV30 and TRBJ1-1; D might be TRBD1 (5 bases). V lost 3 bases, J lost 8 bases, and 13 bases lay in between. This CDR3 has 12 residues. CDR1 is GTSNPN, CDR2 SVGIG, per germline (reference sequence). The CDR3 protein is CAWREYRTEAFF. In nucleotides, the CDR3 is TGTGCCTGGAGGGAGTATAGGACAGAAGCTTTCTTT.

The chain employs TRBV30 and TRBJ2-7, with 11 bases lining up with TRBD2. The CDR3 is made up of 18 amino acids. With V trimmed by 5 bases and J by 6 bases, 21 bases remained unmatched. Germline V gene data show CDR1 as GTSNPN and CDR2 as SVGIG (reference sequence). CDR3 sequence (DNA): TGTGCCTGGCAAACATCGGGGCTAGCGGGAGGCCGAAGGGGCGAGCAGTACTTC. It yields the protein CAWQTSGLAGGRRGEQYF.

Remarks on this clone: The same CDR3 is also encoded by other DNA sequences in this sample. The chain joins TRBV9 to TRBJ1-6; 7 nucleotides agree with TRBD1. CDR3 size: 14 residues. V shed 0 bases and J 10 bases; nucleotides not matched to a gene: 4. Germline assignment: CDR1 SGDLS and CDR2 YYNGEE. The DNA for the CDR3 is TGTGCCAGCAGCGTAGGAAGGGGGCAGTCACCCCTCCACTTT. This translates into CASSVGRGQSPLHF.

The gene calls are TRBV19 and TRBJ1-3; D is possibly TRBD1 (6 bases). CDR1 is LNHDA and CDR2 is SQIVND in the germline V gene (reference sequence). This CDR3 is 14 amino acids long. V lost 11 bases and J lost 0, with 14 bases in between. CDR3 loop: CAGRGGPSGNTIYF. CDR3 nucleotides: TGTGCCGGAAGAGGGGGACCCTCTGGAAACACCATATATTTT.

The V and J genes are TRBV10-2 and TRBJ1-2; maybe TRBD1 (6 bases). CDR3 size: 14 residues. Trimming removed 2 bases at V and 3 bases at J, with 10 bases between. CDR1 is WSHSY, CDR2 SAAADI, per germline. The CDR3, as DNA: TGCGCCAGCAGTGAGGGGGGGGGCGACTATGGCTACACCTTC. Translated, it gives CASSEGGGDYGYTF.

The CDR3: CAWSGRLAGDEQYF. The CDR3 nucleotides are TGTGCCTGGAGTGGGCGACTAGCGGGAGACGAGCAGTACTTC. This chain connects TRBV30 to TRBJ2-7, with 12 bases lining up with TRBD2. V shed 1 base and J 5 bases; nucleotides not matched to a gene: 3. The germline V gene encodes CDR1 GTSNPN and CDR2 SVGIG (reference sequence). This CDR3 has 14 amino acids.

The CDR3 DNA is TGCGCCAGCAGCTTAACCGGGACTAGCGGGGTAAATGAGCAGTTCTTC. Protein sequence: CASSLTGTSGVNEQFF. The V call is TRBV5-1, the J call TRBJ2-1; TRBD2 matches 13 bases. Trimming cost V 2 bases and J 7 bases; bases outside gene matches: 6. The CDR3 extends over 16 amino acids. Germline V gene sequence: CDR1 SGHRS, CDR2 YFSETQ.

The chain recombines TRBV9 with TRBJ2-5; a possible D gene is TRBD2 (5 bases). The CDR3 length is 13 residues. Germline V gene sequence: CDR1 SGDLS, CDR2 YYNGEE. Trimming took off 3 bases at V and 2 bases at J, with 8 bases between the two ends. This chain's CDR3 is CASSAGLQETQYF. For the CDR3, the DNA is TGTGCCAGCAGCGCGGGATTACAAGAGACCCAGTACTTC.

V usage is TRBV2 and J usage is TRBJ2-7, with TRBD2 matching over 9 bases. Trimming removed 5 bases from V and 0 bases from J; junction bases left unmatched: 5. The CDR3 runs 15 residues. Germline CDR1 SNHLY, CDR2 FYNNEI. The CDR3 DNA follows: TGTGCCAGCAGTCAGACTAGCGGCAGCTCCTACGAGCAGTACTTC. Translation: CASSQTSGSSYEQYF. Filled out from reference TRBV2 and TRBJ2-7, the complete variable domain reads EPEVTQTPSHQVTQMGQEVILRCVPISNHLYFYWYRQILGQKVEFLVSFYNNEISEKSEIFDDQFSVERPDGSNFTLKIRSTKLEDSAMYFCASSQTSGSSYEQYFGPGTRLTVT.

V gene TRBV20-1 combines with J gene TRBJ1-1; D call uncertain. The germline V gene has CDR1 DFQATT and CDR2 SNEGSKA (reference sequence). Trimming stripped 0 bases from V and 7 bases from J, with 6 bases between. This CDR3 region has 11 residues. CDR3: CSARDNFEAFF. Here the CDR3 DNA reads TGCAGTGCTAGAGATAATTTTGAAGCTTTCTTT.

The genes are TRBV6-4 and TRBJ1-4, with D possibly matching TRBD1 (5 bases). This CDR3 is built from 11 residues. Deletions cut 7 bases from V and 13 bases from J, with 13 bases between. CDR1 and CDR2 from the germline V gene are MRHNA and SNTAGT. This CDR3 reads CASNWGGRLFF. In DNA, the CDR3 is TGTGCCAGCAATTGGGGGGGAAGACTGTTTTTT.

The rearrangement uses TRBV28 and TRBJ1-2, with D possibly TRBD1 on 6 matching bases. The V and J ends lost 7 bases and 4 bases respectively, with 19 bases between them. The length of the CDR3 is 15 residues. Germline V gene data show CDR1 as MDHEN and CDR2 as SYDVKM. The CDR3 here is CASTLTGNSGYGYTF. CDR3 sequence (DNA): TGTGCCAGCACCCTAACAGGGAATTCTGGCTATGGCTACACCTTC.

To note about this clone: This sample also contains other DNA sequences that code for the same CDR3. The V gene is TRBV6-5, the J gene TRBJ1-1; D possibly corresponds to TRBD1 (5 bases). The CDR3 extends over 14 amino acids. The germline V and J ends were trimmed by 2 bases and 0 bases, with 7 bases remaining between them. Germline V gene data show CDR1 as MNHEY and CDR2 as SVGAGI. CDR3 in DNA: TGTGCCAGCAGTTACCAGGGCTTGAACACTGAAGCTTTCTTT. It yields the protein CASSYQGLNTEAFF.

J is TRBJ1-2 and V is TRBV28; D is unresolved. The CDR3 spans 12 residues. The germline gives CDR1 MDHEN, CDR2 SYDVKM. With 5 bases removed from V and 2 bases from J, the gap between germline ends came to 6 bases. CDR3 loop: CASSIRNYGYTF. CDR3 coding DNA: TGTGCCAGCAGTATACGGAACTATGGCTACACCTTC.

The chain links TRBV4-1 to TRBJ2-3; 9 nucleotides align to TRBD1. CDR3 length: 16 residues. Germline V CDR1 and CDR2: MGHRA, YSYEKL. V shed 2 bases, J shed 5 bases, and the junction held 8 bases outside the gene matches. The CDR3 loop reads CASSQPGQGRGDTQYF. The CDR3 nucleotides are TGCGCCAGCAGCCAACCGGGACAGGGTAGAGGAGATACGCAGTATTTT.

The V gene is TRBV6-1, the J gene TRBJ2-2, with D unresolved. V dropped 5 bases and J dropped 3 bases, with 7 bases sitting between them. The CDR3 totals 13 residues. CDR1 is MNHNS, CDR2 SASEGT, per germline. The CDR3, as DNA: TGTGCCAGCAGTCCTCTTTACACCGGGGAGCTGTTTTTT. Translated: CASSPLYTGELFF.

The gene calls are TRBV6-6 and TRBJ2-7; 7 bases agree with TRBD1. The V gene end was trimmed by 3 bases and the J gene end by 4 bases; junction bases not matched to a gene: 3. This CDR3 comprises 13 residues. Germline CDR1 is MNHNY and CDR2 is SVGAGI (reference sequence). CDR3 protein: CASSYRGQYEQYF. CDR3 nucleotides: TGTGCCAGCAGTTATAGGGGGCAGTACGAGCAGTACTTC.

This chain connects TRBV5-1 to TRBJ2-4, with 7 bases that match TRBD1. This CDR3 is 14 amino acids long. The junction had 7 bases not matched to a gene; V was cut back by 5 bases and J by 5 bases. Germline V gene sequence: CDR1 SGHRS, CDR2 YFSETQ. The CDR3: CASRWDSQQNIQYF. The DNA of the CDR3 is TGCGCCAGCAGATGGGACAGCCAACAAAACATTCAGTACTTC.